Listed below are T cell receptor beta chains from one sample, sequenced in a study of siplizumab effects on memory and regulatory T cells. Clones were read by immunoSEQ multiplex PCR, and TCRdb kept only the in-frame ones, dropping some. This sample carries 87,000 or so clones, 94% of them seen once, and the ten largest clones take less than 0.4%. The source material was non-Treg CD4+ T cells sorted from blood. The receptors stem from a human donor in good health. Both conserved end residues are part of each CDR3. A D gene is named only where the DNA matches it firmly. Clone size, where shown, is once, few, many, or a class for clones that have expanded.

>TRBJ2-1|TRBD2|TRBV7-7|-
TGTGCTAGCAGCTTAGGACTAGCGGGGTCCTCCTACAATGAGCAGTTCTTC
CASSLGLAGSSYNEQFF
>TRBJ2-1|TRBD2|TRBV7-3|-
TGTGCCAGCAGCTCTAACGGCCGTAGGACTAGCGGGGGCCGGAATGAGCAGTTCTTC
CASSSNGRRTSGGRNEQFF
>TRBJ1-2|TRBD1|TRBV30|-
TGTGCCTGGGGGACAGGACCCTATGGCTACACCTTC
CAWGTGPYGYTF
>TRBJ2-2|TRBD1|TRBV7-9|-
TGTGCCAGCAGTTCAGGGGGCAGGAACACCGGGGAGCTGTTTTTT
CASSSGGRNTGELFF
>TRBJ1-1|-|TRBV19|-
TGTGCCAGTAGGGCACAGAGTGACACTGAAGCTTTCTTT
CASRAQSDTEAFF
>TRBJ1-3|-|TRBV9|-
TGTGCCAGCAGCGTAGGCGGGGCAGGGGTCTCTGGAAACACCATATATTTT
CASSVGGAGVSGNTIYF
>TRBJ1-2|-|TRBV6-1|-
TGTGCCAGCAACCCGACAGGACATTATGGCTACACCTTC
CASNPTGHYGYTF
>TRBJ1-5|TRBD1|TRBV6-5|-
TGTGCCAGCAGGGCCGGGACAGCTCAGCCCCAGCATTTT
CASRAGTAQPQHF
>TRBJ2-7|TRBD1|TRBV5-1|-
TGCGCCAGCAGCAATTCCGGGACAGCCTACGAGCAGTACTTC
CASSNSGTAYEQYF
>TRBJ2-5|TRBD2|TRBV5-1|-
TGCGCCAGCAGCTTCGTAGCGGGGGGGCCAGAGACCCAGTACTTC
CASSFVAGGPETQYF
>TRBJ2-7|TRBD2|TRBV19|-
TGTGCCAGTAGTAGGCCGGGACTAGCGGGAGGTACCCTGAGGAGCGAGCAGTACTTC
CASSRPGLAGGTLRSEQYF
>TRBJ2-4|-|TRBV7-2|-
TGTGCCAGCAGCAAGAGCGGAGCCACTATAATAGCCAAAAACATTCAGTACTTC
CASSKSGATIIAKNIQYF
>TRBJ2-1|-|TRBV5-1|-
TGCGCCAGCAGCCAATACAATGAGCAGTTCTTC
CASSQYNEQFF
>TRBJ2-2|TRBD2|TRBV5-6|once
TGTGCCAGCAGCCGGGGGGGAGACACCGGGGAGCTGTTTTTT
CASSRGGDTGELFF
>TRBJ1-2|-|TRBV29-1|-
TGCAGCGTGTCTGTTGACTATGGCTACACCTTC
CSVSVDYGYTF
>TRBJ1-2|TRBD1|TRBV5-3|-
TGTGCCAGAAGCAGTACAGGGGGCTTTGGCTACACCTTC
CARSSTGGFGYTF
>TRBJ2-7|-|TRBV27|-
TGTGCCAGCAGTTTAGCGGCGGGGCCTTCCTACGAGCAGTACTTC
CASSLAAGPSYEQYF
>TRBJ2-2|TRBD1|TRBV7-9|few
TGTGCCAGCAAACCCCGTGACCGGGGACAGGGTTCTCTCGGGGAGCTGTTTTTT
CASKPRDRGQGSLGELFF
>TRBJ1-5|-|TRBV6-1|-
TGTGCCAGCAGTGGGTATCGGGACGGTTCGTTACATTTT
CASSGYRDGSLHF
>TRBJ1-2|-|TRBV7-9|-
TGTGCCAGCAGCTTATACAGGGTAGACGGCTACACCTTC
CASSLYRVDGYTF
>TRBJ2-2|-|TRBV5-4|-
TGTGCCAGCAGCTTTGGCAAAAGGGCGGGCACCGGGGAGCTGTTTTTT
CASSFGKRAGTGELFF
>TRBJ1-5|TRBD1|TRBV6-1|-
TGTGCCAGCACAGACAGGGGGAGACAGCCCCAGCATTTT
CASTDRGRQPQHF
>TRBJ1-4|-|TRBV18|once
TGTGCCAGCTCACCGGGCGGCCAAAATGAAAAACTGTTTTTT
CASSPGGQNEKLFF
>TRBJ2-7|-|TRBV11-3|-
TGTGCCAGCAGCTTAGGTTCCGGACACGAGCAGTACTTC
CASSLGSGHEQYF
>TRBJ1-2|TRBD1|TRBV5-4|-
TGTGCCAGCAGCGGGGACAGGGGTGGCTACACCTTC
CASSGDRGGYTF
>TRBJ2-7|TRBD1|TRBV5-4|-
TGTGCCAGCAGCCAAGGACAGGCGGCCCACGAGCAGTACTTC
CASSQGQAAHEQYF
>TRBJ2-7|-|TRBV13|-
TGTGCCAGCAGCTTGGGCAGCTCCTACGAGCAGTACTTC
CASSLGSSYEQYF
>TRBJ1-5|-|TRBV30|-
TGTGCCTGGAGCGGGCGGCTCAATCAGCCCCAGCATTTT
CAWSGRLNQPQHF
>TRBJ2-5|-|TRBV7-9|-
TGTGCCAGCAGCTCCCACAGGGTCCAAGAGACCCAGTACTTC
CASSSHRVQETQYF
>TRBJ1-1|-|TRBV11-3|-
TGTGCCAGCAGCTTAGGCACAGGGTTAGTTACTGAAGCTTTCTTT
CASSLGTGLVTEAFF
>TRBJ1-4|TRBD1|TRBV29-1|-
TGCAGCGTTGATCTCGGACAGGCTGAAAAACTGTTTTTT
CSVDLGQAEKLFF
>TRBJ2-1|TRBD2|TRBV7-9|-
TGTGCCAGCAGCTTGGGGCTAGCGGGGTCCCATGAGCAGTTCTTC
CASSLGLAGSHEQFF
>TRBJ2-7|TRBD2|TRBV7-9|-
TGTGCCAGCAGCTTCCTAGGGGCGGGAGGGCCCTACGAGCAGTACTTC
CASSFLGAGGPYEQYF
>TRBJ2-2|TRBD2|TRBV13|-
TGTGCCAGCAGCTTGTACCGGAGGACTAGCGGGAGGGGATGGACCGGAGAGCTGTTTTTT
CASSLYRRTSGRGWTGELFF
>TRBJ2-7|-|TRBV21-1|-
TGTGCCAGCAGCAAATCGTTCGGGACAGGGTTCTACTACGAGCAGTACTTC
CASSKSFGTGFYYEQYF
>TRBJ2-1|TRBD1|TRBV27|-
TGTGCCAGCAGCAGAGCCGGACAGGGCCGGAATGAGCAGTTCTTC
CASSRAGQGRNEQFF
>TRBJ1-2|-|TRBV6-5|-
TGTGCCAGCAGTTACTCCAGGGTCTATGGCTACACCTTC
CASSYSRVYGYTF
>TRBJ1-5|-|TRBV4-1|once
TGCGCCAGCAGCCAAGAAGGTACAGGCCGAAATCAGCCCCAGCATTTT
CASSQEGTGRNQPQHF
>TRBJ2-5|TRBD2|TRBV7-6|-
TGTGCCAGCGCCTCTAGCGGCCAAGAGACCCAGTACTTC
CASASSGQETQYF
>TRBJ2-5|-|TRBV10-3|-
TGTGCCATCAGTGGTGGATTGAGCGCAGATTTCCAAGAGACCCAGTACTTC
CAISGGLSADFQETQYF
>TRBJ1-2|TRBD1|TRBV7-2|-
TGTGCCAGCAGCACGACAGGGGGCAGTGGCTACACCTTC
CASSTTGGSGYTF
>TRBJ2-5|-|TRBV7-3|-
TGTGCCAGCAGCGCCCGACAGGATCCCCGTGAAAAACAAGAGACCCAGTACTTC
CASSARQDPREKQETQYF
>TRBJ2-1|-|TRBV7-8|-
TGTGCCAGCAGCGCTCAACACGGCGAAACCAACAATGAGCAGTTCTTC
CASSAQHGETNNEQFF
>TRBJ2-1|-|TRBV15|-
TGTGCCACCAGCAGCTTACGGGAGCAGTTCTTC
CATSSLREQFF
>TRBJ2-7|TRBD2|TRBV2|-
TGTGCCAGCTGTCCAGCGGGGCCCTCCGAGCAGTACTTC
CASCPAGPSEQYF
>TRBJ1-4|-|TRBV30|-
TGTGCCTGGAGGCAGCAGGGCACAGCGAAACTGTTTTTT
CAWRQQGTAKLFF
>TRBJ1-5|TRBD1|TRBV4-3|-
TGCGCCAGCACCCGGGACAGGGGGGATCAGCCCCAGCATTTT
CASTRDRGDQPQHF
>TRBJ2-3|-|TRBV19|-
TGTGCCAGTAGTATAGGGGTTGATACGCAGTATTTT
CASSIGVDTQYF
>TRBJ1-1|-|TRBV11-3|-
TGTGCCAGCAGCTTCGAAGACCGGGTCCAAAAAGCTTTCTTT
CASSFEDRVQKAFF
>TRBJ2-1|TRBD2|TRBV4-1|-
TGCGCCAGCAGCCAACAAAATAGCGGGAGCCGTGAGCAGTTCTTC
CASSQQNSGSREQFF
>TRBJ2-2|-|TRBV7-2|-
TGTGCCAGCAGCTTAGGGAACACCGGGGAGCTGTTTTTT
CASSLGNTGELFF
>TRBJ2-2|-|TRBV5-1|-
TGCGCCAGCAGCTTGGGGACCGGGACCCTTAACACCGGGGAGCTGTTTTTT
CASSLGTGTLNTGELFF
>TRBJ1-6|TRBD1|TRBV5-1|once
TGCGCCAGCAGCTTGGGAGACAGGGGGCGAAATTCACCCCTCCACTTT
CASSLGDRGRNSPLHF
>TRBJ2-6|-|TRBV4-3|once
TGCGCCAGCAGCCAAGATTTGACAACTGGGGCCAACGTCCTGACTTTC
CASSQDLTTGANVLTF
>TRBJ2-2|-|TRBV9|-
TGTGCCAGCAGCGCCTCCCGGGACACCAAAAACACCGGGGAGCTGTTTTTT
CASSASRDTKNTGELFF
>TRBJ1-3|TRBD1|TRBV7-3|once
TGTGCCAGCAGCTTAACCGACAGGGCAACTGGAAACACCATATATTTT
CASSLTDRATGNTIYF
>TRBJ2-5|-|TRBV5-1|-
TGCGCCAGCAGCTTGGGAGGGGGGGAGACCCAGTACTTC
CASSLGGGETQYF
>TRBJ2-2|TRBD1|TRBV5-1|-
TGCGCCAGCAGCTTTCAGACAGGGAAAACCGGGGAGCTGTTTTTT
CASSFQTGKTGELFF
>TRBJ2-7|TRBD1|TRBV4-3|-
TGCGCCAGCAGCCAGGGAGGACAGGGACTCCACGAGCAGTACTTC
CASSQGGQGLHEQYF
>TRBJ2-7|-|TRBV19|-
TGTGCCAGTAGTATTCAGCGGGCTGCAACCTACGAGCAGTACTTC
CASSIQRAATYEQYF